This T cell receptor (beta chain) was observed in a study of CXCR3-negative and CXCR3-positive naive CD8 T cells. Naive CD8+ T cells displayed a CD45RO-CCR7+CD27+CD95- phenotype. From germline, CDR1 is MGHRA and CDR2 YSYEKL. The CDR3 spans 15 residues. Preparation of TRB cDNA libraries relied on 5' RACE carrying UMI labels. TCRdb reanalyzed the 5' RACE reads and collapses them to one entry per CDR3 protein, without DNA. The sample's table shows 100,000 to 150,000 distinct CDR3 sequences. This clonotype was sampled from a human donor in good health. Some clones in this sample may be carry-over from other donors' samples. V and J are TRBV4-1 and TRBJ2-5; TCRdb returns TRBD1, unconfirmable since there is no DNA. Material for sequencing was naive CXCR3- CD8+ T cells from blood. Subset specified: CD45RO-CCR7+CD27+CD95- naive CD8+ T cells lacking CXCR3 (TNR3-). CDR3 residues: CASSQVPGAQETQYF.